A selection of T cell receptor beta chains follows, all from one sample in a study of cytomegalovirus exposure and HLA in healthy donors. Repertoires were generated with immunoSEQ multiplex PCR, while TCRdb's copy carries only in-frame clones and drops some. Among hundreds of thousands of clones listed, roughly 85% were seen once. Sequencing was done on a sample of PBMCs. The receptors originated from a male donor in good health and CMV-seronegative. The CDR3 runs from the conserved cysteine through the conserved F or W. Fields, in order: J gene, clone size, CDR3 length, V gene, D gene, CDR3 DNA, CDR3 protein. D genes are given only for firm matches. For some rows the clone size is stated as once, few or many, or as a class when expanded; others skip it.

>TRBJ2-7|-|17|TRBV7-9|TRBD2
TGTGCCAGCAGCTTAGTCCCGACTAGCGGGAGCTCCTACGAGCAGTACTTC
CASSLVPTSGSSYEQYF
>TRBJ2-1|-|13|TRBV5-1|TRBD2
TGCGCCAGCATAGCGGGGGACTACAATGAGCAGTTCTTC
CASIAGDYNEQFF
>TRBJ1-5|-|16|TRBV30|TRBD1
TGTGCCTGGAGCCACGGGACAGGGGGGTATCGTCAGCCCCAGCATTTT
CAWSHGTGGYRQPQHF
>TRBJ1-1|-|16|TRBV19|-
TGTGCCAGTAGTATTCAGACGGGGGGGATGAACACTGAAGCTTTCTTT
CASSIQTGGMNTEAFF
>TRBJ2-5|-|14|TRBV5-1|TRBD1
TGCGCCAGCAGCTCGGGACAGACCCAAGAGACCCAGTACTTC
CASSSGQTQETQYF
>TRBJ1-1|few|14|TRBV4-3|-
TGCGCCAGCAGCCAATATCAGGGGAACACTGAAGCTTTCTTT
CASSQYQGNTEAFF
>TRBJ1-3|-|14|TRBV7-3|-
TGTGCCAGCAGCTCCGGAGGGGCTCGAAACACCATATATTTT
CASSSGGARNTIYF
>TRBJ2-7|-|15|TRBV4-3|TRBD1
TGCGCCAGCAGCCGAACCGGGACAGGGCTCCACGGGCAGTACTTC
CASSRTGTGLHGQYF
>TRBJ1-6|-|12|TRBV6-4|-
TGTGCCAGCAGTGACCGTAATTCACCCCTCCACTTT
CASSDRNSPLHF
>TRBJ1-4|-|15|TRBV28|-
TGTGCCAGCAGTCCGACAGGAGGAGGTAATGAAAAACTGTTTTTT
CASSPTGGGNEKLFF
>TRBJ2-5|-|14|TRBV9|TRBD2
TGTGCCAGCAGCGTAGGACTAGCAGGGGAGACCCAGTACTTC
CASSVGLAGETQYF
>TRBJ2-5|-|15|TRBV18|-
TGTGCCAGCTCATTTACCCGGGGGGCCCAAGAGACCCAGTACTTC
CASSFTRGAQETQYF
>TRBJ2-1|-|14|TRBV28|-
TGTGCCAGCAGTTTAGCGGGTCCATACAATGAGCAGTTCTTC
CASSLAGPYNEQFF
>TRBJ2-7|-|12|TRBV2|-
TGTGCCAGCAGAGCGCTTTCCTACGAGCAGTACTTC
CASRALSYEQYF
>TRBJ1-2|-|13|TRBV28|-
TGTGCCAGCAGTCCCCTGGGAGTCTATGGCTACACCTTC
CASSPLGVYGYTF
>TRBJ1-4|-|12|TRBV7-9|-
TGTGCCAGCAGCCTGAAGCCCGGAGGGCTGTTTTTT
CASSLKPGGLFF
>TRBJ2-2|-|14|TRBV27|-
TGTGCCAGCAAAGGGGTTAGGGGGACCGGGGAGCTGTTTTTT
CASKGVRGTGELFF
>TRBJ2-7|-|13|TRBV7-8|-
TGTGCCAGCAGCAGGGACAACCCCTACGAGCAGTACTTC
CASSRDNPYEQYF
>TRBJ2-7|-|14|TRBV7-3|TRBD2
TGTGCCAGCAGCTTGGCGGGAGGGCCAGGGGAGCAGTACTTC
CASSLAGGPGEQYF
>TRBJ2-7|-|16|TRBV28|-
TGTGCCAGCAGTACCCCGAAACTAGGCGGCTCCTACGAGCAGTACTTC
CASSTPKLGGSYEQYF
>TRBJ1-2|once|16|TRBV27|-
TGTGCCAGCAGTTTATCGGGGCTCGAGTCGGGCTATGGCTACACCTTC
CASSLSGLESGYGYTF
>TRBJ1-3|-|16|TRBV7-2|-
TGTGCCAGCAGCTTAGCCCCGGGAGCCTCTGGAAACACCATATATTTT
CASSLAPGASGNTIYF
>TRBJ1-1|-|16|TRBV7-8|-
TGTGCCAGCAGCTTAGAGACCGTCGGGAGGAAGAGTGAAGCTTTCTTT
CASSLETVGRKSEAFF
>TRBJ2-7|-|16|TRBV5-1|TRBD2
TGCGCCAGCAGCTTGGCCTTTACTAGCGGCTCCTACGAGCAGTACTTC
CASSLAFTSGSYEQYF
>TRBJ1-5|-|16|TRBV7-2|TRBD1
TGTGCCAGCAGCTTAGGAGGGGGCCGGGGCAATCAGCCCCAGCATTTT
CASSLGGGRGNQPQHF